The 22 T cell receptor beta chains below come from one sample, sequenced in a study of T cell responses to AZD1222 COVID-19 vaccine. Measured with immunoSEQ multiplex PCR; TCRdb has only the in-frame clones, and not every one. There are fewer than 180,000 clones in the sample; roughly 90% occur only once, and approximately 3.4% lies in the top ten. The sample in question was peripheral blood, obtained 28 days after the second AZD1222 dose. The source is an adult who received the AZD1222 COVID-19 vaccine.

This sequence joins TRBV24-1 and TRBJ1-4; D remains ambiguous. The CDR3 has 15 amino acids. Germline V CDR1 and CDR2: KGHDR, SFDVKD. The germline V and J ends were trimmed by 6 bases and 4 bases, with 14 bases remaining between them. The CDR3 loop reads CATSHPTTDNEKLFF. For the CDR3, the DNA is TGTGCCACCAGTCACCCGACAACCGATAATGAAAAACTGTTTTTT.

This clone was recorded only once. The chain uses TRBV29-1 and TRBJ2-3, with 7 bases identical to TRBD2. The CDR3 is made up of 13 amino acids. CDR1 SQVTM and CDR2 ANQGSEA come from the germline V gene. V dropped 6 bases and J dropped 3; count of bases not matched to a gene: 6. As DNA, the CDR3 is TGCAGCGTCGGGGGACTAACGACAGATACGCAGTATTTT. It translates to CSVGGLTTDTQYF.

V usage is TRBV2 and J usage is TRBJ1-3; 11 positions agree with TRBD1. The germline gives CDR1 SNHLY, CDR2 FYNNEI. The CDR3 spans 17 residues. The J segment lost 3 bases and the V segment lost 5 bases, leaving 9 bases of the junction unmatched. Here the CDR3 reads CASSTDRGLIIGNTIYF. The CDR3 DNA sequence: TGTGCCAGCAGTACGGACAGGGGGCTGATTATTGGAAACACCATATATTTT.

The chain uses TRBV5-1 and TRBJ1-5, with a tentative D call TRBD1 (6 bases). Trimming removed 0 bases from V and 1 base from J, with 8 bases in between. This CDR3 has 15 amino acids. Looked up from germline, CDR1 is SGHRS and CDR2 is YFSETQ. CDR3 sequence reads: CASSLDGQSNQPQHF. CDR3 in DNA: TGCGCCAGCAGCTTGGACGGACAGAGCAATCAGCCCCAGCATTTT.

The chain uses TRBV13 and TRBJ2-7, with D uncertain. Trimming stripped 3 bases from V and 3 bases from J, with 3 bases between. Looked up from germline, CDR1 is PRHDT and CDR2 is FYEKMQ (reference sequence). This CDR3 is built from 11 residues. CDR3 protein: CASSLYYEQYF. The CDR3 DNA follows: TGTGCCAGCAGCTTGTACTACGAGCAGTACTTC. The whole variable domain, filled in from reference TRBV13 and TRBJ2-7, reads AAGVIQSPRHLIKEKRETATLKCYPIPRHDTVYWYQQGPGQDPQFLISFYEKMQSDKGSIPDRFSAQQFSDYHSELNMSSLELGDSALYFCASSLYYEQYFGPGTRLTVT.

The chain combines TRBV29-1 with TRBJ1-1; D may be TRBD1 (6 bases). CDR1 is SQVTM and CDR2 is ANQGSEA in the germline V gene. The CDR3 runs to 15 residues. Trimming cost V 7 bases and J 2 bases, with 20 bases left between them. The CDR3 loop reads CSAGDTSTINTEAFF. The CDR3 DNA sequence: TGCAGCGCCGGGGACACGTCGACGATAAACACTGAAGCTTTCTTT.

The V gene is TRBV3-1 (or the pseudogene TRBV3-2), the J gene TRBJ2-5; D unresolved. The CDR3 contains 13 residues. Germline assignment: CDR1 LGHDT and CDR2 YNNKEL (reference sequence). V lost 1 base to trimming and J lost 1 base, with 4 bases between them. CDR3 region: CASSQGVQETQYF. CDR3 nucleotide sequence: TGTGCCAGCAGCCAAGGGGTCCAAGAGACCCAGTACTTC.

The CDR3 region has the DNA TGTGCCAGCAGAACTAGCGGGAGCGACGAGCAGTACTTC. Amino acid sequence: CASRTSGSDEQYF. The chain is built from TRBV2 and TRBJ2-7, with TRBD2 matching over 11 bases. J lost 5 bases, V lost 6 bases, and 3 bases had no gene match. Looked up from germline, CDR1 is SNHLY and CDR2 is FYNNEI. The CDR3 covers 13 residues.

J is TRBJ2-7 and V is TRBV7-9; D is ambiguous. CDR3 size: 13 residues. V was shortened by 5 bases and J by 4 bases, with 12 bases between the two germline ends. Germline loops: CDR1 SEHNR, CDR2 FQNEAQ (reference sequence). CDR3 nucleotides: TGTGCCAGCAGCGCTAGAACTGATTACGAGCAGTACTTC. Translation: CASSARTDYEQYF.

The genes are TRBV5-1 and TRBJ2-3; 11 positions match TRBD2. The CDR3 contains 16 residues. The germline CDR1 and CDR2 sequences are SGHRS and YFSETQ. The V gene end was trimmed by 2 bases and the J gene end by 5 bases; junction bases not matched to a gene: 7. Here the CDR3 reads CASSLGTSGSVDTQYF. The CDR3 bases are TGCGCCAGCAGCTTAGGAACTAGCGGGAGCGTAGATACGCAGTATTTT.

The V call is TRBV10-3, the J call TRBJ1-4; a weak D match, TRBD1 (6 bases). The germline V gene has CDR1 ENHRY and CDR2 SYGVKD. There are 14 residues in the CDR3. Trimming pared 4 bases from V and 0 bases from J, leaving 6 bases between. CDR3 amino acids: CAISGTATNEKLFF. The CDR3 bases are TGTGCCATCAGTGGGACAGCAACTAATGAAAAACTGTTTTTT.

J is TRBJ1-6 and V is TRBV6-5, with 8 bases that match TRBD1. Losses at the gene ends were 9 bases for V and 11 bases for J; bases not matched to a gene: 12. The CDR3 consists of 14 residues. The V gene's germline CDR1 is MNHEY and CDR2 SVGAGI. This CDR3 reads CASNSGTGDTPLHF. In nucleotides, the CDR3 is TGTGCCAGTAACTCCGGGACAGGCGATACACCCCTCCACTTT.

Turning to this clone: The same CDR3 arises from other DNA sequences in this sample as well. The chain couples TRBV7-2 to TRBJ2-7, with D uncertain. This CDR3 is 12 amino acids long. Germline V CDR1 and CDR2: SGHTA, FQGNSA. V lost 3 bases and J lost 4, with 7 bases in between. This chain's CDR3 is CASSLRPYEQYF. Here the CDR3 DNA reads TGTGCCAGCAGCTTGAGACCGTACGAGCAGTACTTC.

The rearrangement links TRBV27 to TRBJ2-1, with no clear D. V lost 5 bases, J lost 0 bases, and 8 bases lay in between. This CDR3 has 14 amino acids. Germline V gene data show CDR1 as MNHEY and CDR2 as SMNVEV (reference sequence). The CDR3 DNA sequence: TGTGCCAGCAGTCTCGGAAACTCCTACAATGAGCAGTTCTTC. Translating gives CASSLGNSYNEQFF.

Here the CDR3 reads CASRKASGANVLTF. The CDR3 coding sequence is TGCGCCAGCAGGAAGGCTTCAGGGGCCAACGTCCTGACTTTC. V and J are TRBV10-2 and TRBJ2-6; D is ambiguous. Between the trimmed V and J ends, which lost 6 bases and 4 bases, there was a span of 10 bases. This CDR3 is 14 amino acids long. Looked up from germline, CDR1 is WSHSY and CDR2 is SAAADI.

The chain couples TRBV27 to TRBJ1-3; D not certain. Per germline, CDR1 MNHEY and CDR2 SMNVEV (reference sequence). Trimming left V 2 bases short and J 2 bases short, with 7 bases between. This CDR3 has 14 amino acids. In nucleotides, the CDR3 is TGTGCCAGCAGTTTAACTGAGGCTGGAAACACCATATATTTT. Protein sequence: CASSLTEAGNTIYF.

Only one count was recorded for this clone. V and J are TRBV21-1 and TRBJ2-4; the tabulated D call, TRBD1, remains unverified against the DNA. TRBV21-1 is termed a pseudogene. There are 19 residues in the CDR3. The CDR3 coding sequence is TGTGCCAGCAGCAAAGAAGGGGTGGGGAACTCTCTAGCCAAAAACATTCAGTACTTC. This translates into CASSKEGVGNSLAKNIQYF.

This clone was picked up one time. This chain joins TRBV5-5 and TRBJ1-4; D not certain. This CDR3 is 16 amino acids long. Germline-derived CDR1 and CDR2 are SGHKS and YYEKEE (reference sequence). Trimming removed 0 bases from V and 5 bases from J, with 14 bases in between. The chain's CDR3 is CASSLAGQNLNEKLFF. The CDR3 bases are TGTGCCAGCAGCTTGGCCGGGCAGAACTTGAATGAAAAACTGTTTTTT.

The rearrangement uses TRBV19 and TRBJ1-3; D remains ambiguous. The CDR3 has 15 amino acids. From germline, CDR1 is LNHDA and CDR2 SQIVND (reference sequence). The V end lost 5 bases, the J end lost 4 bases, and 15 bases lay between the germline ends. DNA for the CDR3: TGTGCCAGTAGTCCGGCGGGGTCTCTAGGAAACACCATATATTTT. Its translation is CASSPAGSLGNTIYF.

The rearrangement uses TRBV6-6 and TRBJ2-7; D may be TRBD1 (5 bases). V lost 0 bases, J lost 2 bases, and 11 bases lay in between. CDR3 length equals 15 residues. The germline CDR1 and CDR2 sequences are MNHNY and SVGAGI (reference sequence). CDR3 protein: CASSYSDQGTYEQYF. For the CDR3, the DNA is TGTGCCAGCAGTTACTCGGACCAGGGTACCTACGAGCAGTACTTC.

The sample holds a few counts of this clone. CDR3 loop: CATYRIRSGSGNTIYF. In nucleotides, the CDR3 is TGTGCCACCTATCGTATCCGCAGTGGCTCTGGAAACACCATATATTTT. This sequence joins TRBV28 and TRBJ1-3; no clear D gene. Looked up from germline, CDR1 is MDHEN and CDR2 is SYDVKM. V was trimmed by 10 bases and J by 0 bases, leaving 19 bases between them. This CDR3 has 16 amino acids.

The chain recombines TRBV29-1 with TRBJ2-1; 9 bases line up with TRBD2. The CDR3 is 15 amino acids. With V trimmed by 4 bases and J by 4 bases, 8 bases remained unmatched. Germline assignment: CDR1 SQVTM and CDR2 ANQGSEA. This CDR3 reads CSVGTSVIGYNEQFF. Written as DNA, the CDR3 is TGCAGCGTTGGGACTAGCGTGATTGGGTACAATGAGCAGTTCTTC.